This entry features one TCR beta chain sequence. Antigen: not known. A clone one base away is much larger, so this may be a read error. Together with a sample-barcoded 5' primer, a J-beta primer mix was included in a second PCR lasting about 6 to 11 cycles. Using its own MiXCR run on the 5' RACE reads, TCRdb lists one record per CDR3 protein. The sample yields more than 800,000 distinct CDR3 sequences, about 30% seen once. Per sample, extraction of total RNA gave at least 5.5 micrograms in every case. The CDR3 covers 14 residues. Germline V gene sequence: CDR1 MDHEN, CDR2 SYDVKM. The V end lost 3 bases, the J end lost 4 bases, and 12 bases lay between the germline ends. This specimen belongs to a study of blood T cells in healthy people across ages. Whole-study results and caveats: One million T cells yielded diversity estimates that were considered underestimates.

Sequencing was performed on blood. The chain links TRBV28 to TRBJ1-2; D is ambiguous. This receptor was taken from a woman at least 80 years old in good health. CDR3: CASSLSQASYGYTF. The CDR3 DNA sequence: TGTGCCAGCAGTTTGTCCCAAGCTAGCTATGGCTACACCTTC.